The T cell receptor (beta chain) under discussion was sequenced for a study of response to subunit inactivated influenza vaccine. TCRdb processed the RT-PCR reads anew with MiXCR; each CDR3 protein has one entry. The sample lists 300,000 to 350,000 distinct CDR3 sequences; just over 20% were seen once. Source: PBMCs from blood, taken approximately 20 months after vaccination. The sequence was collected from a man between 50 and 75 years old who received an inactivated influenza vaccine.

As DNA, the CDR3 is TGCGCCAGCAGCTTGGAGGGGGGATTTCACAATGAGCAGTTCTTC. It is translated as CASSLEGGFHNEQFF. The genes are TRBV5-1 and TRBJ2-1, with D perhaps being TRBD1 or TRBD2 (6 bases each). V lost 0 bases and J lost 5, with 12 bases in between. CDR3 length: 15 residues. The germline V gene encodes CDR1 SGHRS and CDR2 YFSETQ.